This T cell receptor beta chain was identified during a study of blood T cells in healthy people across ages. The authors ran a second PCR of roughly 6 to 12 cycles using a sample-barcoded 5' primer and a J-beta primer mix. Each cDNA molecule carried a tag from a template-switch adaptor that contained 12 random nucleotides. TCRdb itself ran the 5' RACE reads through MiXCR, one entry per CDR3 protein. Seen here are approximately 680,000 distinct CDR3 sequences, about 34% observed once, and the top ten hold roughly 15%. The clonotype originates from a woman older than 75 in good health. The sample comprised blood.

CDR3 residues: CASSQDPGTPDRPQETQYF. The CDR3 coding sequence is TGCGCCAGCAGCCAAGATCCCGGGACGCCGGACAGACCCCAAGAGACCCAGTACTTC. The rearrangement joins TRBV4-3 to TRBJ2-5, with D possibly TRBD1 on 6 matching bases. The CDR3 sequence is 19 residues long. Germline CDR1 and CDR2: LGHNA and YSLEER. V dropped 0 bases and J dropped 1 base, with 21 bases sitting between them.